This T cell receptor beta chain appears in the sequencing data of a study of cytomegalovirus exposure and HLA in healthy donors. With V trimmed by 7 bases and J by 1 base, 4 bases remained unmatched. CDR1 and CDR2 from the germline V gene are SQVTM and ANQGSEA. This CDR3 is built from 14 residues. With respect to this clone: Antigen unknown.

Study conclusions and caveats: In vitro confirmation showed a few CMV-associated chains to be CMV antigen specific.

The PCR ran on 60 Vbeta and 13 Jbeta primers. The protocol was immunoSEQ multiplex PCR, while the TCRdb copy is restricted to in-frame clones and leaves out a portion. The sample has approximately 200,000 clones; around three quarters are singletons. V is TRBV29-1 and J is TRBJ2-2, with 9 bases fitting TRBD1. Sequences were obtained from PBMCs. The receptor's source is a young woman in good health and CMV-seropositive. CDR3 nucleotide sequence: TGCAGCGCTCAGGACAGGGGGAACACCGGGGAGCTGTTTTTT. This translates into CSAQDRGNTGELFF.